There are a few counts of the clone carrying this T cell receptor beta chain. Its antigen is unidentified. This sample is drawn from a study of T cells in Graves' hyperthyroidism and ophthalmopathy. Findings of the study overall: Stable hyperthyroidism was separated from ophthalmopathy by a model based on 13 V-J features. The model's output predicted ophthalmopathy at a median of about 5.9 months prior to onset.

The CDR3 regions of TCR beta were amplified from RNA transcripts. The HTBI set primed first-round TCR CDR3 RT-PCR. TCRdb reprocessed the multiplex PCR reads with MiXCR, giving one entry per CDR3 protein. There are approximately 350,000 distinct CDR3 sequences in the sample; approximately 14% occur only once, and around 20% lies in the top ten. V shed 4 bases and J 1 base; nucleotides not matched to a gene: 6. CDR1 is MNHEY and CDR2 is SMNVEV in the germline V gene (reference sequence). The CDR3 loop spans 15 amino acids. Sequencing used blood. This sequence originates from a woman aged 60-75 years with Graves' ophthalmopathy. The chain carries TRBV27 and TRBJ2-7; 8 bases fit TRBD1. The CDR3 loop reads CASSSTGQASYEQYF. The DNA for the CDR3 is TGTGCCAGCAGTTCGACGGGACAGGCGTCCTACGAGCAGTACTTC.